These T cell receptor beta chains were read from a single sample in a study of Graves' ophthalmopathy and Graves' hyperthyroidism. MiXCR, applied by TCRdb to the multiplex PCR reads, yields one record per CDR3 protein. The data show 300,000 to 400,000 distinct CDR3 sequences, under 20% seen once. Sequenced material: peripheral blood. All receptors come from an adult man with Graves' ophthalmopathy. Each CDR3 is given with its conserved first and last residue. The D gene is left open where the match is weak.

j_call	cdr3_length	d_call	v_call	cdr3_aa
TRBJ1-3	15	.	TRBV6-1	CASTKGTHSGNTIYF
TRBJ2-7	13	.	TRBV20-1	CSASPTVRYEQYF
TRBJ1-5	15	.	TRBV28	CASGLRGGESQPQHF
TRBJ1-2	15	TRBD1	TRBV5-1	CASSFEGQGPYGYTF
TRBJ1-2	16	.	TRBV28	CASTEGHPLSNYGYTF
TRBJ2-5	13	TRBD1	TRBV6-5	CASSLTGGGTQYF
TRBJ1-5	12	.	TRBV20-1	CSAPHGGKPQHF
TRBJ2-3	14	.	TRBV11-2	CASSLLGYSDTQYF
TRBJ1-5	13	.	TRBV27	CASKGNSNQPQHF
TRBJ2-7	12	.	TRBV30	CAWSTRVSEQYF
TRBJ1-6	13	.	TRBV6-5	CASSYSRFWPLHF
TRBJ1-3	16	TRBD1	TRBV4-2	CASSQTTGESGNTIYF
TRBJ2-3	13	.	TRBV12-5	CASGFGGPDTQYF
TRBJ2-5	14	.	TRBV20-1	CSARDRGVDGTQYF
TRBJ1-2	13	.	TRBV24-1	CATSDPNMHGYTF
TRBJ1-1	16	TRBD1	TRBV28	CASSSLDRGLNTEAFF
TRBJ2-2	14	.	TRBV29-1	CSAPADANTGELFF
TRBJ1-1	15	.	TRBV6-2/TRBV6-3	CASSYFIIKNTEAFF
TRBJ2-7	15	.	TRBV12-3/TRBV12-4	CASSLNPGVGYEQYF
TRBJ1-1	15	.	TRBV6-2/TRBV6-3	CASSTRMNVNTEAFF
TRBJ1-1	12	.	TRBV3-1	CASSQGSQEAFF
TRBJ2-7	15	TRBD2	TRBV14	CASSRGLAGSYEQYF
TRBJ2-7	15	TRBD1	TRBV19	CASSTGQGGFYEQYF
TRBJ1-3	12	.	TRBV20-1	CSARATGNTIYF
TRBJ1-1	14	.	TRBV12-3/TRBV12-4	CASSQTDKNTEAFF
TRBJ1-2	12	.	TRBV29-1	CSAKTVIYGYTF
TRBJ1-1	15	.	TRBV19	CASSVVLQIDTEAFF
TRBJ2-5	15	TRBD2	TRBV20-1	CSARDVLAVQETQYF
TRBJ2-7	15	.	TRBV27	CASKSIGGLSYEQYF
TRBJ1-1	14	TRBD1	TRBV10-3	CAIRGGQGDTEAFF
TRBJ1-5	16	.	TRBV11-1	CASSSPVGTDNQPQHF
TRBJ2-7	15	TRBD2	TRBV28	CASRTPGLAGLGQYF
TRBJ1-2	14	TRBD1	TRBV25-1	CASRGTGGGRGYTF
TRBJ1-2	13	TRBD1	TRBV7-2	CASSPRDRHGYTF
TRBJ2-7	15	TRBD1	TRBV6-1	CASSEPGQGSYEQYF
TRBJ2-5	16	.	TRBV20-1	CSARDITPGRQETQYF
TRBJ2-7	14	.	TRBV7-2	CASSLSAGAGEQYF
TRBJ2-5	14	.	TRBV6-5	CASSYSNQIGAQYF
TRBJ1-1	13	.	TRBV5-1	CASSSQGGVEAFF
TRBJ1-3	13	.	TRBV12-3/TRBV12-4	CASSPGIGNTIYF
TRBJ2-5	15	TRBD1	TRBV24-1	CATSGTGPIQETQYF
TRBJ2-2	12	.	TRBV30	CASSFDTGELFF
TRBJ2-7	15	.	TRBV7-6	CASSYGPSASYEQYF
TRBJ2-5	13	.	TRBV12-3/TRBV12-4	CASSVAAPETQYF
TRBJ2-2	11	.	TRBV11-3	CASSLTGEVFF
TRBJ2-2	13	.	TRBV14	CASSPSIAGELFF
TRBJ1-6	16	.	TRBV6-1	CASSEGWSVHNSPLHF
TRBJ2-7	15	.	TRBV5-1	CASSLAGYRSYEQYF
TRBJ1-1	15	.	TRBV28	CASSPKRGANTEAFF
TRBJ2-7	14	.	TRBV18	CASSPPATRYEQYF
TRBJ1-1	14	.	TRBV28	CASSTNPWNTEAFF
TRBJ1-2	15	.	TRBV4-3	CASSQDPGTNYGYTF
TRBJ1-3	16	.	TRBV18	CASSRLDGSSGNTIYF
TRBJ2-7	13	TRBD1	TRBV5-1	CASSYGTGREQYF
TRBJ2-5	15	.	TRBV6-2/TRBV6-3	CASSYSKAGAETQYF
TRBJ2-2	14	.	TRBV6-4	CASTQLPGTGELFF
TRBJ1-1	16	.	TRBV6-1	CASSKTKQGFDTEAFF
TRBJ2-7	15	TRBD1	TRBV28	CASSFRQGSSYEQYF